The 25 T cell receptor beta chains in this list originate from one sample, sequenced in a study of blood T cell repertoires in COVID-19. Libraries were prepared by immunoSEQ multiplex PCR; TCRdb keeps only in-frame clonotypes and omits some of them. The sample holds about 300,000 clones, 83% seen once. Sequencing used peripheral blood. These receptors were taken from a woman in her fifties or sixties with acute or convalescent COVID-19.

V usage is TRBV3-1 (or the pseudogene TRBV3-2) and J usage is TRBJ2-4; 10 bases map to TRBD1. This CDR3 contains 16 residues. The V segment lost 0 bases and the J segment 7 bases; nucleotides outside the gene matches: 6. Germline V gene lookup returns CDR1 LGHDT and CDR2 YNNKEL (reference sequence). The CDR3 here is CASSQEGRTGGNIQYF. Written as DNA, the CDR3 is TGTGCCAGCAGCCAAGAAGGGCGGACAGGGGGGAACATTCAGTACTTC.

J is TRBJ2-3 and V is TRBV6-2 or TRBV6-3, with 10 bases aligning to TRBD2. With 4 bases clipped from V and 8 bases from J, the junction kept 12 bases outside the gene matches. The germline gives CDR1 MNHEY, CDR2 SVGEGT. The CDR3 has 16 amino acids. The CDR3 DNA follows: TGTGCCAGCAGTTCCCCGAGGAGCGGGGGGGCAGGTACGCAGTATTTT. This translates into CASSSPRSGGAGTQYF.

This clone has only a few counts. The chain has TRBV7-2 and TRBJ1-1; D not certain. Trimming cost V 1 base and J 7 bases, with 7 bases left between them. This CDR3 is built from 12 residues. Germline lookup yields CDR1 SGHTA and CDR2 FQGNSA. CDR3 sequence reads: CASSLVTDEAFF. CDR3 coding DNA: TGTGCCAGCAGCTTAGTAACAGATGAAGCTTTCTTT.

The rearrangement links TRBV5-4 to TRBJ2-1; no clear D gene. There are 13 residues in the CDR3. Germline assignment: CDR1 SGHNT and CDR2 YYREEE (reference sequence). Trimming cost V 0 bases and J 8 bases, with 9 bases left between them. The CDR3 sequence is CASSLASVYEQFF. CDR3 coding DNA: TGTGCCAGCAGCTTGGCCAGCGTCTATGAGCAGTTCTTC.

This chain links TRBV30 with TRBJ1-2, with D possibly being TRBD1 (5 bases). V lost 0 bases to trimming and J lost 3 bases, with 8 bases between them. There are 13 residues in the CDR3. Looked up from germline, CDR1 is GTSNPN and CDR2 is SVGIG (reference sequence). CDR3 residues: CAWSVRVHYGYTF. In DNA, the CDR3 is TGTGCCTGGAGTGTCAGGGTCCACTATGGCTACACCTTC.

This chain links TRBV18 with TRBJ1-5, with TRBD1 as a possible D gene (5 bases). The CDR3 has 13 residues. Per the germline V gene, CDR1 is KGHSH and CDR2 is LQKENI. With 6 bases removed from V and 3 bases from J, the gap between germline ends came to 9 bases. The CDR3 DNA reads as TGTGCCAGCTCGGAGGGGAACAATCAGCCCCAGCATTTT. Residues: CASSEGNNQPQHF.

The rearrangement joins TRBV5-1 to TRBJ1-3; no definite D call. The CDR3 runs 16 residues. V lost 6 bases and J lost 0, with 16 bases in between. Germline CDR1 and CDR2: SGHRS and YFSETQ. The CDR3 sequence is CASNTDIGISGNTIYF. The CDR3 coding sequence is TGCGCCAGCAACACCGACATCGGCATCTCTGGAAACACCATATATTTT.

The gene calls are TRBV3-1 (or the pseudogene TRBV3-2) and TRBJ1-1, with D unresolved. Germline CDR1 reads LGHDT; CDR2 reads YNNKEL (reference sequence). The CDR3 sequence is 15 residues long. With 0 bases removed from V and 2 bases from J, the gap between germline ends came to 10 bases. This CDR3 is CASSQDRGSNTEAFF. CDR3 DNA sequence: TGTGCCAGCAGCCAAGATCGTGGCTCAAACACTGAAGCTTTCTTT.

The chain uses TRBV6-2 or TRBV6-3 and TRBJ2-3; D unresolved. CDR1 and CDR2 (germline): MNHEY, SVGEGT. The CDR3 is made up of 13 amino acids. The ends were cut back, 0 bases at V and 1 base at J, with 2 bases in the middle. The CDR3 DNA is TGTGCCAGCAGTTACTCCGGCACAGATACGCAGTATTTT. Translating it yields CASSYSGTDTQYF.

The rearrangement uses TRBV2 and TRBJ2-7, with D possibly being TRBD2 (6 bases). Germline CDR1 is SNHLY and CDR2 is FYNNEI. This CDR3 has 14 amino acids. With 3 bases removed from V and 2 bases from J, the gap between germline ends came to 11 bases. For the CDR3, the DNA is TGTGCCAGCAGTGAGGGAGGCGGCACCTACGAGCAGTACTTC. It translates to CASSEGGGTYEQYF.

The chain carries TRBV4-1 and TRBJ1-1; D perhaps matches TRBD1 (6 bases). CDR1 is MGHRA, CDR2 YSYEKL, per germline. With 7 bases removed from V and 4 bases from J, the gap between germline ends came to 13 bases. CDR3 length equals 13 residues. CDR3 loop: CASTLKGGTEAFF. In DNA, the CDR3 is TGCGCCAGCACCCTTAAAGGGGGCACTGAAGCTTTCTTT.

The chain links TRBV2 to TRBJ2-7, with 7 bases identical to TRBD1. CDR1 and CDR2 (germline): SNHLY, FYNNEI. The CDR3 runs to 13 residues. V lost 3 bases and J lost 4; bases outside the gene matches: 3. CDR3 loop: CASSDDRAYEQYF. The CDR3 DNA sequence: TGTGCCAGCAGTGACGACAGGGCTTACGAGCAGTACTTC.

This clone was found a few times. This chain connects TRBV27 to TRBJ2-7; 10 bases line up with TRBD1. J gave up 5 bases and V 3 bases, and 10 bases lay outside the gene matches. The CDR3 contains 16 residues. Germline V gives CDR1 MNHEY, CDR2 SMNVEV (reference sequence). CDR3 protein: CASSFRPGTGAHEQYF. The CDR3 nucleotides read TGTGCCAGCAGTTTCCGTCCCGGGACAGGGGCCCACGAGCAGTACTTC.

This rearrangement joins TRBV2 to TRBJ2-4, with D possibly being TRBD2 (6 bases). The CDR3 consists of 14 residues. Germline values: CDR1 SNHLY, CDR2 FYNNEI. The V end lost 1 base, the J end lost 7 bases, and 11 bases lay between the germline ends. This CDR3 is CASSEGRVGNIQYF. CDR3 DNA sequence: TGTGCCAGCAGTGAAGGGAGGGTCGGGAACATTCAGTACTTC.

As regards this clone: This sample includes further DNA sequences coding for the same CDR3. The chain is built from TRBV9 and TRBJ2-5; 8 bases agree with TRBD2. Germline CDR1 SGDLS, CDR2 YYNGEE. With V trimmed by 0 bases and J by 4 bases, 5 bases remained unmatched. The CDR3 is 15 amino acids. The DNA of the CDR3 is TGTGCCAGCAGCGTAGACAGCGGGAGAGGAGAGACCCAGTACTTC. Protein product: CASSVDSGRGETQYF. Based on the CDR3 plus reference TRBV9 and TRBJ2-5, the full variable domain is DSGVTQTPKHLITATGQRVTLRCSPRSGDLSVYWYQQSLDQGLQFLIQYYNGEERAKGNILERFSAQQFPDLHSELNLSSLELGDSALYFCASSVDSGRGETQYFGPGTRLLVL.

The chain uses TRBV6-6 and TRBJ2-5, with TRBD1 as a possible D gene (6 bases). V was cut by 8 bases and J by 5 bases, with 15 bases left in between. The germline gives CDR1 MNHNY, CDR2 SVGAGI (reference sequence). The CDR3 covers 13 residues. CDR3 coding DNA: TGTGCCAGCCTCAGGGGAGAAGGGGAGACCCAGTACTTC. Protein sequence: CASLRGEGETQYF.

This sequence joins TRBV11-2 and TRBJ2-2; D call uncertain. The germline CDR1 and CDR2 sequences are SGHAT and FQNNGV. Trimming pared 5 bases from V and 5 bases from J, leaving 9 bases between. The CDR3 covers 13 residues. CDR3 DNA: TGTGCCAGCAGCCTCCTCCGGACCGGGGAGCTGTTTTTT. This encodes CASSLLRTGELFF.

V usage is TRBV18 and J usage is TRBJ1-1; 7 positions match TRBD1. J was trimmed by 1 base and V by 2 bases; bases with no gene match: 4. Germline V gene data show CDR1 as KGHSH and CDR2 as LQKENI. The CDR3 covers 15 residues. For the CDR3, the DNA is TGTGCCAGCTCACCATTCCAGGGGGAGAACACTGAAGCTTTCTTT. Protein product: CASSPFQGENTEAFF.

The DNA for the CDR3 is TGTGCCAGTAGTCGTCAGGCGAGTGGAAACACCATATATTTT. Protein sequence: CASSRQASGNTIYF. The chain recombines TRBV19 with TRBJ1-3; D gene ambiguous. The V end was cut by 5 bases, the J end by 3 bases, with 11 bases between. This CDR3 spans 14 amino acids. Per germline, CDR1 LNHDA and CDR2 SQIVND (reference sequence).

The gene calls are TRBV18 and TRBJ2-7; D is unclear. V was pared by 3 bases and J by 1 base, with 10 bases between. The CDR3 sequence is 14 residues long. Germline CDR1 is KGHSH and CDR2 is LQKENI. The CDR3 bases are TGTGCCAGCTCACCTCAAACACAATCCTACGAGCAGTACTTC. Encoded protein: CASSPQTQSYEQYF.

V and J are TRBV6-1 and TRBJ2-7; D is uncertain. Germline CDR1 reads MNHNS; CDR2 reads SASEGT. The CDR3 sequence is 13 residues long. V lost 3 bases, J lost 5 bases, and 11 bases lay in between. CDR3 sequence: CASSEYVEDEQYV. CDR3 nucleotides: TGTGCCAGCAGTGAGTATGTAGAGGACGAGCAGTACGTC.

A remark on this clone: The same CDR3 also results from other DNA sequences found in this sample. The chain recombines TRBV5-1 with TRBJ2-2; 8 nucleotides match TRBD2. Germline CDR1 reads SGHRS; CDR2 reads YFSETQ. CDR3 size: 15 residues. V was clipped by 7 bases and J by 8 bases; unmatched bases: 13. The CDR3 here is CASGGLAGGGGELFF. The CDR3 DNA reads as TGCGCCAGCGGCGGACTCGCGGGGGGCGGTGGGGAGCTGTTTTTT.

The rearrangement uses TRBV3-1 (or the pseudogene TRBV3-2) and TRBJ1-5; D possibly corresponds to TRBD1 (5 bases). The CDR3 spans 14 residues. CDR1 LGHDT and CDR2 YNNKEL come from the germline V gene (reference sequence). The germline V and J ends were trimmed by 4 bases and 9 bases, with 16 bases remaining between them. The CDR3 DNA reads as TGTGCCAGCAGCCCGGGGGGGATAGGGGCGCCCCAGCATTTT. Translation gives CASSPGGIGAPQHF.

The chain links TRBV27 to TRBJ1-4; the D gene is possibly TRBD1 (5 bases). CDR1 MNHEY and CDR2 SMNVEV come from the germline V gene (reference sequence). This CDR3 spans 14 amino acids. V was clipped by 6 bases and J by 3 bases, with 11 bases between them. CDR3 nucleotide sequence: TGTGCCAGCAGACCAGGGATGGCTAATGAAAAACTGTTTTTT. This sequence encodes CASRPGMANEKLFF.

The CDR3 here is CASSETRSETQYF. CDR3 DNA sequence: TGTGCCAGCAGTGAGACTAGATCCGAGACCCAGTACTTC. The chain recombines TRBV27 with TRBJ2-5; tentatively, D is TRBD2 (6 bases). The V and J ends lost 5 bases and 5 bases respectively, with 12 bases between them. The germline V gene has CDR1 MNHEY and CDR2 SMNVEV (reference sequence). This CDR3 has 13 residues.